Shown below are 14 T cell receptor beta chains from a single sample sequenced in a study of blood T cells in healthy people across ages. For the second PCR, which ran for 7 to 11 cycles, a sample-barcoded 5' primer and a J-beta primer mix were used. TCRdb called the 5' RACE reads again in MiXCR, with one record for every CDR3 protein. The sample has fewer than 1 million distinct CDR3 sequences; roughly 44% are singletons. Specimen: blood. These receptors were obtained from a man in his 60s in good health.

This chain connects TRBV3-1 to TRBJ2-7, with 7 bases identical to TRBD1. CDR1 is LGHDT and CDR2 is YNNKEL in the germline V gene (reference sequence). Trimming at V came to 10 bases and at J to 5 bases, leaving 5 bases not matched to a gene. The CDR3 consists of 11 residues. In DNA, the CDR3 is TGTGCCACCGGGACAGCCCACGAGCAGTACTTC. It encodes CATGTAHEQYF.

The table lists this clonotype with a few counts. Written as DNA, the CDR3 is TGTGCCAGCAGCCCCTACGGGACAGAGACCCAGTACTTC. As protein: CASSPYGTETQYF. The genes are TRBV9 and TRBJ2-5; D possibly uses TRBD1 or TRBD2 (5 bases each). Germline lookup yields CDR1 SGDLS and CDR2 YYNGEE. This CDR3 comprises 13 residues. V lost 4 bases and J lost 4, with 11 bases in between.

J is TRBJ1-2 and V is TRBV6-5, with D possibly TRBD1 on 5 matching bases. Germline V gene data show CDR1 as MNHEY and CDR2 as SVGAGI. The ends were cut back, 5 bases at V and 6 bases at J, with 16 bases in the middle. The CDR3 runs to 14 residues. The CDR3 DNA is TGTGCCAGCAGTACCTTTGGGGGGAGTGATGGCTACACCTTC. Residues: CASSTFGGSDGYTF.

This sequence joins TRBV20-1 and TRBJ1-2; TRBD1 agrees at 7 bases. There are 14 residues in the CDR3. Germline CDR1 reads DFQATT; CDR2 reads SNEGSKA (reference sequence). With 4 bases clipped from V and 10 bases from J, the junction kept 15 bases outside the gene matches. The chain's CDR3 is CSATHRGRPFVYTF. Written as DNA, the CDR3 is TGCAGTGCTACTCACAGGGGCCGACCTTTCGTCTACACCTTC.

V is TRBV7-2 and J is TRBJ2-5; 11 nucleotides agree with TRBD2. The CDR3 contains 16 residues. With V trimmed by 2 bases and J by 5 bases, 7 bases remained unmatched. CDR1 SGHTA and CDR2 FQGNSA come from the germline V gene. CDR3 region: CASSLSVTSGGETQYF. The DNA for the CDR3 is TGTGCCAGCAGCTTATCTGTAACTAGCGGGGGCGAGACCCAGTACTTC.

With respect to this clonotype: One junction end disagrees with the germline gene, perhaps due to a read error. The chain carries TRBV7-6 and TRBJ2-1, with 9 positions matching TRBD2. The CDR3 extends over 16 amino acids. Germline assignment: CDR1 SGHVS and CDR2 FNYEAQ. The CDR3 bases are TGTGCCAGCAGCTCCGGTAGCGGGGGCTCCCACAATGAGCAGTTCTTC. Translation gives CASSSGSGGSHNEQFF.

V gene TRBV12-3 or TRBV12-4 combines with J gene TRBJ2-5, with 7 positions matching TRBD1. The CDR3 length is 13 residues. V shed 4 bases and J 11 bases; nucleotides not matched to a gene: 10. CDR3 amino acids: CASSSQGNEEQYF. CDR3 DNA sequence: TGTGCCAGCAGTTCACAGGGGAACGAAGAGCAGTACTTC.

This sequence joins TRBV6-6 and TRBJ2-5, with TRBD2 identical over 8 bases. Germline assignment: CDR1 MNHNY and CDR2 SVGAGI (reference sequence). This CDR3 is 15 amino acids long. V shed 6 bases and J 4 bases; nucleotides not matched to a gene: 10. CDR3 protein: CASRGNGGATETQYF. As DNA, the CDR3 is TGTGCCAGCAGGGGTAACGGGGGGGCCACAGAGACCCAGTACTTC.

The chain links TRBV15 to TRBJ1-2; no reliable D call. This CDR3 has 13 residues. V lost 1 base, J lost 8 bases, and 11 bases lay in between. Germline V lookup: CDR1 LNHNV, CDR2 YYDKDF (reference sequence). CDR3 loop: CATSRGAGGGYTF. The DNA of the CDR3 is TGTGCCACCAGCAGAGGTGCCGGTGGGGGCTACACCTTC.

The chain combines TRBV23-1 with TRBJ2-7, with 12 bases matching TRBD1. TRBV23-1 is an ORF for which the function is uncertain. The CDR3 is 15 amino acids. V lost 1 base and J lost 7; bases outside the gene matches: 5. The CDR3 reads CASSQLGQGAREQYF. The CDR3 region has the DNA TGCGCCAGCAGTCAATTGGGACAGGGGGCGCGTGAGCAGTACTTC.

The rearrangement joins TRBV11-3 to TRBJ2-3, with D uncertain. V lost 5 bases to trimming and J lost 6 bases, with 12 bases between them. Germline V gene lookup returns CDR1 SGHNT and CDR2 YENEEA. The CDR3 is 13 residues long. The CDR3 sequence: CASSPHPGDTQYF. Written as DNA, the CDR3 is TGTGCCAGCAGCCCGCACCCCGGGGATACGCAGTATTTT. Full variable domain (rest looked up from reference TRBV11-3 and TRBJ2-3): EAGVVQSPRYKIIEKKQPVAFWCNPISGHNTLYWYLQNLGQGPELLIRYENEEAVDDSQLPKDRFSAERLKGVDSTLKIQPAELGDSAVYLCASSPHPGDTQYFGPGTRLTVL.

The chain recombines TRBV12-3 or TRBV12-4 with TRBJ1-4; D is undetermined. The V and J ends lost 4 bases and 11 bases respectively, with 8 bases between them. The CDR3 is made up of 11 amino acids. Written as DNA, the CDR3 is TGTGCCAGCAGTTCGTCCGAGAAACTGTTTTTT. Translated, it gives CASSSSEKLFF.

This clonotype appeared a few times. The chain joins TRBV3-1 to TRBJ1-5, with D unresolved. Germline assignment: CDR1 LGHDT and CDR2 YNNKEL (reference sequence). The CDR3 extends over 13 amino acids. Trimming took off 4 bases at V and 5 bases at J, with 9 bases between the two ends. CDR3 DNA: TGTGCCAGCAGCCTCAATGGCGATCAGCCCCAGCATTTT. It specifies CASSLNGDQPQHF. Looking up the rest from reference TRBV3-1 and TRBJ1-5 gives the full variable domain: DTAVSQTPKYLVTQMGNDKSIKCEQNLGHDTMYWYKQDSKKFLKIMFSYNNKELIINETVPNRFSPKSPDKAHLNLHINSLELGDSAVYFCASSLNGDQPQHFGDGTRLSIL.

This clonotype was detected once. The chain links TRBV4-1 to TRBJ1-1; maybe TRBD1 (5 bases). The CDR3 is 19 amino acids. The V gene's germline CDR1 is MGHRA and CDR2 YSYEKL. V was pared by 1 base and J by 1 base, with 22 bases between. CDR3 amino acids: CASSQVSKLRGVWNTEAFF. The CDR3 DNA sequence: TGCGCCAGCAGCCAAGTCTCTAAACTTCGGGGCGTTTGGAACACTGAAGCTTTCTTT.